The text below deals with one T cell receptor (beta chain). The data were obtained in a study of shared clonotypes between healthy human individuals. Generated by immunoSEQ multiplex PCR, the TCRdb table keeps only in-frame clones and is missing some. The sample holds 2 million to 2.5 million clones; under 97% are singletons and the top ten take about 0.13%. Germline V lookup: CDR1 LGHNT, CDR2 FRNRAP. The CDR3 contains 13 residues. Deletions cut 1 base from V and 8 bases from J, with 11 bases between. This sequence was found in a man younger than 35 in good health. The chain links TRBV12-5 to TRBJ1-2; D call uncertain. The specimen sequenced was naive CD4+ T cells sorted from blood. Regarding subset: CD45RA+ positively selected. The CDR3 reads CASGLAGPLGYTF. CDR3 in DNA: TGTGCTAGTGGTTTGGCCGGTCCACTGGGCTACACCTTC.